Listed below are T cell receptor beta chains from one sample, sequenced in a study of T-cell memory formation after mild COVID-19. MiXCR, run by TCRdb on the 5' RACE reads, gives a single entry per CDR3 protein. The sample consists of some 210,000 distinct CDR3 sequences, approximately 10% of them appearing once. The sample comprised PBMCs or a T cell subset sorted from them (not recorded which). All receptors derive from a man younger than 35 who had mild COVID-19 (a few samples of this study predate the infection). Cell type and time point are not known. Each CDR3 is given with its conserved first and last residue. Each record gives: CDR3 DNA, CDR3 protein, V gene, D gene, clone size, J gene. D genes are given only for firm matches. The size field is filled for only some rows; it gives once, few, many or a size class.

cdr3_nt: TGTGCCAGCAGCGTAGCTGCTAGCACAGATACGCAGTATTTT
cdr3_aa: CASSVAASTDTQYF
v_call: TRBV9
d_call: .
clone_size: many
j_call: TRBJ2-3

cdr3_nt: TGCAGTGCTACCCAGGGGGCGAGCCGTCGCACAGATACGCAGTATTTT
cdr3_aa: CSATQGASRRTDTQYF
v_call: TRBV20-1
d_call: TRBD1
clone_size: many
j_call: TRBJ2-3

cdr3_nt: TGTGCCACCAGTGATTTGCGGAAGTGCAGGGGGACGCAAGAGACCCAGTACTTC
cdr3_aa: CATSDLRKCRGTQETQYF
v_call: TRBV24-1
d_call: TRBD1
clone_size: .
j_call: TRBJ2-5

cdr3_nt: TGTGCCAGCAGCCAAGTGTTAAGGGGGCTTAGCACAGATACGCAGTATTTT
cdr3_aa: CASSQVLRGLSTDTQYF
v_call: TRBV7-2
d_call: TRBD1
clone_size: .
j_call: TRBJ2-3

cdr3_nt: TGTGCCAGCAGTCCAGGGGAGGCTGAAAAACTGTTTTTT
cdr3_aa: CASSPGEAEKLFF
v_call: TRBV27
d_call: .
clone_size: few
j_call: TRBJ1-4

cdr3_nt: TGTGCCACCAGCAGGAGGGGGGCCGGGGAGACCCAGTACTTC
cdr3_aa: CATSRRGAGETQYF
v_call: TRBV15
d_call: .
clone_size: .
j_call: TRBJ2-5

cdr3_nt: TGTGCCAGCAGCTCTCTTTTACTGGGCAATTCACCCCTCCACTTT
cdr3_aa: CASSSLLLGNSPLHF
v_call: TRBV6-5
d_call: .
clone_size: many
j_call: TRBJ1-6

cdr3_nt: TGTGCCAGCAGTACTGAAGCGGGAGCGTCAGATACGCAGTATTTT
cdr3_aa: CASSTEAGASDTQYF
v_call: TRBV6-4
d_call: TRBD2
clone_size: .
j_call: TRBJ2-3

cdr3_nt: TGTGCCAGCAGCGTGTCGGACAGGGGATCCGGGGAGCTGTTTTTT
cdr3_aa: CASSVSDRGSGELFF
v_call: TRBV9
d_call: TRBD1
clone_size: .
j_call: TRBJ2-2

cdr3_nt: TGTGCCAGCTCACCACCGGCCACGACGACTGAAGCTTTCTTT
cdr3_aa: CASSPPATTTEAFF
v_call: TRBV18
d_call: .
clone_size: .
j_call: TRBJ1-1

cdr3_nt: TGCAGTGCTAGAGATCCTCTTACTAGCGGGGGGCGGGAGACCCAGTACTTC
cdr3_aa: CSARDPLTSGGRETQYF
v_call: TRBV20-1
d_call: TRBD2
clone_size: .
j_call: TRBJ2-5

cdr3_nt: TGTGCCAGCAGTTACGGACGGGGTTTGAGGGAGACCCAGTACTTC
cdr3_aa: CASSYGRGLRETQYF
v_call: TRBV6-2/TRBV6-3
d_call: .
clone_size: many
j_call: TRBJ2-5

cdr3_nt: TGCGCCAGCAGCCATGTGGCGGGGAACGAGCAGTACTTC
cdr3_aa: CASSHVAGNEQYF
v_call: TRBV4-3
d_call: .
clone_size: .
j_call: TRBJ2-7

cdr3_nt: TGTGCCAGCAGCTTAAGTTCAGGGTTTGGGGAAAAACTGTTTTTT
cdr3_aa: CASSLSSGFGEKLFF
v_call: TRBV7-9
d_call: .
clone_size: many
j_call: TRBJ1-4

cdr3_nt: TGTGCCAGCTCACCCGACAGGGGCACTGAAGCTTTCTTT
cdr3_aa: CASSPDRGTEAFF
v_call: TRBV18
d_call: TRBD1
clone_size: many
j_call: TRBJ1-1

cdr3_nt: TGTGCCAGCAGCTTAACGGAAGGGGAGCAGTTCTTC
cdr3_aa: CASSLTEGEQFF
v_call: TRBV7-3
d_call: .
clone_size: many
j_call: TRBJ2-1

cdr3_nt: TGCAGCGTGGCGAGACTAGCGGGGGGAGACAATGAGCAGTTCTTC
cdr3_aa: CSVARLAGGDNEQFF
v_call: TRBV29-1
d_call: TRBD2
clone_size: few
j_call: TRBJ2-1

cdr3_nt: TGCAGCGTTGAAGAAGGGGGGAGGGCAGATACGCAGTATTTT
cdr3_aa: CSVEEGGRADTQYF
v_call: TRBV29-1
d_call: .
clone_size: .
j_call: TRBJ2-3

cdr3_nt: TGCGCCAGCAGCTTTGGACAGTTTTTGTCTGGGGCCAACGTCCTGACTTTC
cdr3_aa: CASSFGQFLSGANVLTF
v_call: TRBV5-1
d_call: .
clone_size: .
j_call: TRBJ2-6

cdr3_nt: TGTGCCAGCGCGAGCTCGGGGGGTCGTCGAACCGGGGAGCTGTTTTTT
cdr3_aa: CASASSGGRRTGELFF
v_call: TRBV11-1
d_call: TRBD2
clone_size: many
j_call: TRBJ2-2

cdr3_nt: TGTGCCAGCAGCTTAGATTTACGGGAAGGAGAGACCCAGTACTTC
cdr3_aa: CASSLDLREGETQYF
v_call: TRBV7-6
d_call: .
clone_size: many
j_call: TRBJ2-5

cdr3_nt: TGTGCCAGCACCAGGGGGCGGGAGACCCAGTACTTC
cdr3_aa: CASTRGRETQYF
v_call: TRBV6-5
d_call: TRBD1
clone_size: once
j_call: TRBJ2-5

cdr3_nt: TGTGCCAGCAGCCGGACGGGACTCCCTTTTACGCAGTATTTT
cdr3_aa: CASSRTGLPFTQYF
v_call: TRBV7-3
d_call: .
clone_size: .
j_call: TRBJ2-3

cdr3_nt: TGCGCCAGCAGCTTTGGGACAGGGAACACCGGGGAGCTGTTTTTT
cdr3_aa: CASSFGTGNTGELFF
v_call: TRBV5-1
d_call: TRBD1
clone_size: .
j_call: TRBJ2-2

cdr3_nt: TGTGCCAGCTCACCTCCGTCGCGGGTGGAGGAGACCCAGTACTTC
cdr3_aa: CASSPPSRVEETQYF
v_call: TRBV18
d_call: .
clone_size: many
j_call: TRBJ2-5

cdr3_nt: TGTGCCAGCAGCCAGTACAGGGGCACTAACTATGGCTACACCTTC
cdr3_aa: CASSQYRGTNYGYTF
v_call: TRBV3-1
d_call: TRBD1
clone_size: many
j_call: TRBJ1-2

cdr3_nt: TGTGCCAGCAGCCCAGGGACATTCCGCACCAAAAACATTCAGTACTTC
cdr3_aa: CASSPGTFRTKNIQYF
v_call: TRBV6-2/TRBV6-3
d_call: .
clone_size: .
j_call: TRBJ2-4

cdr3_nt: TGTGCCAGCAGCCAAGATACAGGGCGGGCCAAAAACATTCAGTACTTC
cdr3_aa: CASSQDTGRAKNIQYF
v_call: TRBV4-2
d_call: .
clone_size: .
j_call: TRBJ2-4

cdr3_nt: TGTGCCAGCAGCCACGACAGGGCGTCTGGAAACACCATATATTTT
cdr3_aa: CASSHDRASGNTIYF
v_call: TRBV3-1
d_call: TRBD1
clone_size: few
j_call: TRBJ1-3

cdr3_nt: TGTGCCATCACGCGGGACACGGCGAACACCGGGGAGCTGTTTTTT
cdr3_aa: CAITRDTANTGELFF
v_call: TRBV10-3
d_call: .
clone_size: .
j_call: TRBJ2-2

cdr3_nt: TGTGCCATCAAGGCCGGGGGTCAAGAGACCCAGTACTTC
cdr3_aa: CAIKAGGQETQYF
v_call: TRBV10-3
d_call: .
clone_size: .
j_call: TRBJ2-5

cdr3_nt: TGTGCCACCTACCCCCGAGCCCAAGAGACCCAGTACTTC
cdr3_aa: CATYPRAQETQYF
v_call: TRBV28
d_call: .
clone_size: .
j_call: TRBJ2-5

cdr3_nt: TGTGCCAGCAGGAATGACTTTGCGCAGTACTTC
cdr3_aa: CASRNDFAQYF
v_call: TRBV6-5
d_call: .
clone_size: .
j_call: TRBJ2-7

cdr3_nt: TGCGCCAGCAGCTTGGCCCCTCAAGCGGGGGGGCAAGAGACCCAGTACTTC
cdr3_aa: CASSLAPQAGGQETQYF
v_call: TRBV5-1
d_call: TRBD2
clone_size: .
j_call: TRBJ2-5

cdr3_nt: TGTGCCATCAGTGACCACGTTGGAAACACCATATATTTT
cdr3_aa: CAISDHVGNTIYF
v_call: TRBV10-3
d_call: .
clone_size: few
j_call: TRBJ1-3

cdr3_nt: TGTGCCAGCAGTTTAGAGGAACCATACAGAGCTTTCTTT
cdr3_aa: CASSLEEPYRAFF
v_call: TRBV12-3/TRBV12-4
d_call: .
clone_size: few
j_call: TRBJ1-1

cdr3_nt: TGTGCCAGCAGTGCTCGAACTAACTATGGCTACACCTTC
cdr3_aa: CASSARTNYGYTF
v_call: TRBV27
d_call: .
clone_size: .
j_call: TRBJ1-2

cdr3_nt: TGTGCCAGCAGTTACGACAGTTCACCTGGAAACACCATATATTTT
cdr3_aa: CASSYDSSPGNTIYF
v_call: TRBV6-5
d_call: .
clone_size: .
j_call: TRBJ1-3

cdr3_nt: TGTGCCAGCAGCCGTCCCGAAGGACTGCCCCGGGCCCAGTACTTC
cdr3_aa: CASSRPEGLPRAQYF
v_call: TRBV7-2
d_call: .
clone_size: many
j_call: TRBJ2-5

cdr3_nt: TGTGCCAGCGGTAGACAGCCACTCGGGAATACAGATACGCAGTATTTT
cdr3_aa: CASGRQPLGNTDTQYF
v_call: TRBV12-3/TRBV12-4
d_call: .
clone_size: many
j_call: TRBJ2-3

cdr3_nt: TGTGCCAGCAGTACAGGGGCCACGGGAAACATTCAGTACTTC
cdr3_aa: CASSTGATGNIQYF
v_call: TRBV7-3
d_call: TRBD1
clone_size: .
j_call: TRBJ2-4